This T cell receptor beta chain was captured by sequencing in a study of T-cell memory formation after mild COVID-19. As for the study in general: TCR clusters were mostly confined to one donor each.

The trim removed 5 bases at V and 3 bases at J, leaving 13 bases unmatched. Germline V gives CDR1 MNHEY, CDR2 SVGEGT. This CDR3 is 17 amino acids long. TCRdb recomputed calls from the 5' RACE reads with MiXCR, one row per CDR3 protein. The data hold approximately 490,000 distinct CDR3 sequences, with roughly 22% observed a single time. This TCR derives from an adult woman who had mild COVID-19 (a few samples of this study predate the infection). Cell type and time point are not known. Sequenced: PBMCs or a T cell subset sorted from them (not recorded which). This chain links TRBV6-2 or TRBV6-3 with TRBJ1-5; 7 bases match TRBD1. The CDR3 sequence is CASSQRDRYPTNQPQHF. CDR3 in DNA: TGTGCCAGCAGTCAAAGGGACAGATACCCTACCAATCAGCCCCAGCATTTT.